These 3 T cell receptor beta chains were all obtained from the same sample, sequenced in a study of blood T cells in healthy people across ages. With a J-beta primer mix and a sample-barcoded 5' primer, a second PCR ran about 7 to 11 cycles. Each CDR3 protein gets one entry after TCRdb re-called the 5' RACE reads with MiXCR. The sample includes about 760,000 distinct CDR3 sequences, roughly 56% of them seen just once. Specimen: blood. The receptors were sampled from a man aged 40-49 years in good health.

V usage is TRBV4-2 and J usage is TRBJ2-3; maybe TRBD2 (5 bases). V dropped 2 bases and J dropped 1 base, with 13 bases sitting between them. Germline values: CDR1 LGHNA, CDR2 YNFKEQ. The CDR3 spans 16 residues. The CDR3 DNA is TGTGCCAGCAGCCAAACCTTGAGGGCCCGCACAGATACGCAGTATTTT. This translates into CASSQTLRARTDTQYF.

The J gene is TRBJ2-4, the V gene TRBV27; maybe TRBD1 (6 bases). CDR3 size: 13 residues. V lost 8 bases, J lost 3 bases, and 11 bases lay in between. From germline, CDR1 is MNHEY and CDR2 SMNVEV (reference sequence). The CDR3 DNA is TGTGCCAGCCCACAGGGAATCAAAAACATTCAGTACTTC. This translates into CASPQGIKNIQYF.

In its sample, this clonotype was seen a few times. This chain uses TRBV20-1 with TRBJ1-6; D is undetermined. CDR3 length equals 11 residues. Germline CDR1 reads DFQATT; CDR2 reads SNEGSKA (reference sequence). V was trimmed by 5 bases and J by 9 bases, leaving 8 bases between them. Written as DNA, the CDR3 is TGCAGTGCTCTATCAGGTTCACCCCTCCACTTT. As protein: CSALSGSPLHF.